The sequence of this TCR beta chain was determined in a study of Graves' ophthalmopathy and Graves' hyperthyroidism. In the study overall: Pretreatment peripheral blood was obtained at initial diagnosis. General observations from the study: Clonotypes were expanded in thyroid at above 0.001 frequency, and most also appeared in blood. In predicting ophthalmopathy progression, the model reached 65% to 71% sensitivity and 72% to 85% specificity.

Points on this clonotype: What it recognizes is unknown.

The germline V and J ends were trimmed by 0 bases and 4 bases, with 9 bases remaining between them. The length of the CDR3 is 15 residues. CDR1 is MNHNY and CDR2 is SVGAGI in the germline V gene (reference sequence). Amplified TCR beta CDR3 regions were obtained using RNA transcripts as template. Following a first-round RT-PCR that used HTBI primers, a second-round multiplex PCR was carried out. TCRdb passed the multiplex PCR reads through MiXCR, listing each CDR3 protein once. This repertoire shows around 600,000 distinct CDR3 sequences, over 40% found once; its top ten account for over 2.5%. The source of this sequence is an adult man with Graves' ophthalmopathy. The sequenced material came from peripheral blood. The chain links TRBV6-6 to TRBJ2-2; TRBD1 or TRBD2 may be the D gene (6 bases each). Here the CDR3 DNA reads TGTGCCAGCAGTTACTCGGGGGGCGGCACCGGGGAGCTGTTTTTT. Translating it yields CASSYSGGGTGELFF.